The TCR beta chain described here comes from a study of shared clonotypes between healthy human individuals. Findings and caveats of the study: Even with large depth, rarefaction showed that sorted-subset sequencing was incomplete.

CDR3 length equals 15 residues. Germline V gene lookup returns CDR1 WNHNN and CDR2 SYGVQD (reference sequence). The V gene lost 3 bases and the J gene lost 5 bases, with 16 bases spanning the gap. TCRdb keeps only in-frame clones here, not all; method: immunoSEQ multiplex PCR. The sample has roughly 2.4 million clones; more than 90% are singletons. About this clone itself: Antigen: not known.

The receptor's source is a man younger than 30 in good health. Sequencing input: naive CD4+ T cells sorted from blood. Documented subset: CD45RA+ positively selected. The chain carries TRBV10-1 and TRBJ2-5; tentatively, D is TRBD2 (5 bases). The CDR3 loop is CASSDPGVGEETQYF. In DNA form, the CDR3 reads TGCGCCAGCAGTGACCCCGGGGTAGGCGAGGAGACCCAGTACTTC.